This TCR beta chain was sequenced in a study of T cell responses to AZD1222 COVID-19 vaccine. General observations from the study: In the spike-specific TCR repertoire, nearly half reportedly target unmutated variant regions.

The repertoire was sequenced with immunoSEQ multiplex PCR; TCRdb's copy has only in-frame clones and lacks some. Of tens of thousands of clones detected, nearly 90% appear once; the ten largest clones hold about 28%. Notes on this clone: Its specificity is not known.

Per germline, CDR1 SGHAT and CDR2 FQDESV (reference sequence). The V and J ends lost 1 base and 6 bases respectively, with 12 bases between them. There are 14 residues in the CDR3. The chain carries TRBV11-1 and TRBJ1-1, with D tentatively TRBD1 (5 bases). The receptor was isolated from an adult who received the AZD1222 COVID-19 vaccine. Sequences were derived from peripheral blood, sampled 28 days after the second AZD1222 dose. In nucleotides, the CDR3 is TGTGCCAGCAGCTTAGAAAGGGTAGGGGCTGAAGCTTTCTTT. This codes for CASSLERVGAEAFF.